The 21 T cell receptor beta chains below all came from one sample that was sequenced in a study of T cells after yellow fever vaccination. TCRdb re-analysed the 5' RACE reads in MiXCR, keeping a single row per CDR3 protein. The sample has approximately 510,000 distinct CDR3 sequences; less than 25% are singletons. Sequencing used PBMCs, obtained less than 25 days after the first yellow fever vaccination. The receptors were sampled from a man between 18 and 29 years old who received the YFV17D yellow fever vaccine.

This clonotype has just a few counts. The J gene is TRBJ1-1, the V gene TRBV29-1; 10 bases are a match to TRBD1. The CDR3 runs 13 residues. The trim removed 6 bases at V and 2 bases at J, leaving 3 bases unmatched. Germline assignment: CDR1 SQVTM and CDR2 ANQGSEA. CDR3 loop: CSVGTGVNTEAFF. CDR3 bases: TGCAGCGTAGGGACAGGGGTTAACACTGAAGCTTTCTTT.

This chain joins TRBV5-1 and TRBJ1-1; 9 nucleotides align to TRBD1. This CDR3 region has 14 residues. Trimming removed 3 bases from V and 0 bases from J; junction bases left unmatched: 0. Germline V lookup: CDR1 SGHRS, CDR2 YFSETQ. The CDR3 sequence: CASSWDRVNTEAFF. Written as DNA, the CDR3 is TGCGCCAGCAGCTGGGACAGGGTGAACACTGAAGCTTTCTTT.

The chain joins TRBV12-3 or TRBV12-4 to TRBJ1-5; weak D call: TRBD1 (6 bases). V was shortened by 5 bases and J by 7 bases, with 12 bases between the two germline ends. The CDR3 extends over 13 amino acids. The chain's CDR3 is CASSNTGSQPQHF. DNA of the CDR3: TGTGCCAGCAGTAACACAGGGTCGCAGCCCCAGCATTTT.

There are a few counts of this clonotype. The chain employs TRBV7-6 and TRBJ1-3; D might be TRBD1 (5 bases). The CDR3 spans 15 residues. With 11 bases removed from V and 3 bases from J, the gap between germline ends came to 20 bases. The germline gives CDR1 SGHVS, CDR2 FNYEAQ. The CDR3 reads CAFGSTGTGGNTIYF. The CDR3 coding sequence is TGTGCCTTCGGCTCCACCGGGACGGGTGGAAACACCATATATTTT.

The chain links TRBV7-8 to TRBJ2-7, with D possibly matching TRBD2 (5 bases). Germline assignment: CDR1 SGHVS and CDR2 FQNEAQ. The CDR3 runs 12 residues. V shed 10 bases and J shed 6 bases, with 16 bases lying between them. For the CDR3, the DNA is TGTGCCACCAGAGGGCAGACCCGCGAGCAGTACTTC. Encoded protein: CATRGQTREQYF.

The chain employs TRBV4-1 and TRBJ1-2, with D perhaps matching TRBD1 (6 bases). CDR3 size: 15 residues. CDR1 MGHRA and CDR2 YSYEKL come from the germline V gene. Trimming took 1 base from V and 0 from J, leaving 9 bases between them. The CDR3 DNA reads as TGCGCCAGCAGCCAAGCCGGGACATCTAACTATGGCTACACCTTC. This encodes CASSQAGTSNYGYTF.

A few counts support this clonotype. The chain's CDR3 is CATSDPGQGLGETQYF. The DNA for the CDR3 is TGTGCCACCAGTGACCCGGGACAGGGGCTCGGGGAGACCCAGTACTTC. The rearrangement joins TRBV24-1 to TRBJ2-5, with 10 bases fitting TRBD1. This CDR3 contains 16 residues. CDR1 and CDR2 (germline): KGHDR, SFDVKD. The trim removed 4 bases at V and 5 bases at J, leaving 9 bases unmatched.

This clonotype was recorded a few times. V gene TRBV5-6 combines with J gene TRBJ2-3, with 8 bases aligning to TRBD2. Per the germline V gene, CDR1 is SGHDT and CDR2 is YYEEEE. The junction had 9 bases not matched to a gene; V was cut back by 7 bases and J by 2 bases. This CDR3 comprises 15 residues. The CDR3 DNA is TGTGCCAGCGGCTGGACTAGCCCCTACACAGATACGCAGTATTTT. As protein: CASGWTSPYTDTQYF.

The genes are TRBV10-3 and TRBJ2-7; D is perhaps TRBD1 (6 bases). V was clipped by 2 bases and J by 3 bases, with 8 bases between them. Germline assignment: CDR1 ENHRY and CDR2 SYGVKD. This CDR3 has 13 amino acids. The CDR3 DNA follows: TGTGCCATCAGTGAGGCAGGGGACTACGAGCAGTACGTC. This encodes CAISEAGDYEQYV.

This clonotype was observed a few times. As DNA, the CDR3 is TGTGCCAGCACGAGGAGAGTAGCGGGGGCCAATCTCAATGAGCAGTTCTTC. Translating gives CASTRRVAGANLNEQFF. The chain links TRBV18 to TRBJ2-1; 9 bases agree with TRBD2. The CDR3 is made up of 17 amino acids. Germline V gives CDR1 KGHSH, CDR2 LQKENI. V shed 8 bases, J shed 6 bases, and the junction held 17 bases outside the gene matches.

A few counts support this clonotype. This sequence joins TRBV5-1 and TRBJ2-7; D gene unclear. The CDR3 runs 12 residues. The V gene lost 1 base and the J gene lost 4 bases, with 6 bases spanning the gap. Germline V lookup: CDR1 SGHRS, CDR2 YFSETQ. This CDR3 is CASSLSRYEQYV. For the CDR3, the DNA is TGCGCCAGCAGCTTGTCCCGGTACGAGCAGTACGTC.

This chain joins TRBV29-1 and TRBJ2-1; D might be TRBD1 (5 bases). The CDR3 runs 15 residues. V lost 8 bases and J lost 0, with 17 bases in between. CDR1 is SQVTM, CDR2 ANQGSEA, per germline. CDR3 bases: TGCAGCATTACCGAATGGGGCGACTCCTACAATGAGCAGTTCTTC. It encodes CSITEWGDSYNEQFF.

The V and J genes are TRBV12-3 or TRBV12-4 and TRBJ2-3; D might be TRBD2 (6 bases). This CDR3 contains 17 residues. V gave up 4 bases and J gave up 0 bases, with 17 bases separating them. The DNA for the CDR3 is TGTGCCAGCAGTTATCGGCCTGGGGGGACTAGCACAGATACGCAGTATTTT. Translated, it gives CASSYRPGGTSTDTQYF.

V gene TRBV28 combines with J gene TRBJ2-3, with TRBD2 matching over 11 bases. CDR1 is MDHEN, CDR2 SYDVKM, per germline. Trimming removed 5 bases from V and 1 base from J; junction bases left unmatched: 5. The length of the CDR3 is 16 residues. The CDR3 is CASSQAGLAGTDTQYF. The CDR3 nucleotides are TGTGCCAGCAGTCAGGCGGGACTAGCGGGCACAGATACGCAGTATTTT.

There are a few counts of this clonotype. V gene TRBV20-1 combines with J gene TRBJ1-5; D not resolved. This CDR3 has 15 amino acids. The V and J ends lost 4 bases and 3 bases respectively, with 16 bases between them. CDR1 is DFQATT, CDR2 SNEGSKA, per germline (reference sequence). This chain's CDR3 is CSANLPRVPNQPQHF. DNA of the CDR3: TGCAGTGCTAATCTCCCACGGGTCCCCAATCAGCCCCAGCATTTT.

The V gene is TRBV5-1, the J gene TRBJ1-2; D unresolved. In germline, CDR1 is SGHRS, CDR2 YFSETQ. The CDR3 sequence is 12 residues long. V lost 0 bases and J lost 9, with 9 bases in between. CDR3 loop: CASSLAGESYTF. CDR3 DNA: TGCGCCAGCAGCTTGGCCGGGGAGAGCTACACCTTC.

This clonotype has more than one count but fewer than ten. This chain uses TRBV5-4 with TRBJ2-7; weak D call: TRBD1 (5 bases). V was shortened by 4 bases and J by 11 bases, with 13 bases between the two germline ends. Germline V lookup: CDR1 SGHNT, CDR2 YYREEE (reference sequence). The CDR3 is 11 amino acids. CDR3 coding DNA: TGTGCCAGCAGCCGCGACAGAAGGGAGTACTTC. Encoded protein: CASSRDRREYF.

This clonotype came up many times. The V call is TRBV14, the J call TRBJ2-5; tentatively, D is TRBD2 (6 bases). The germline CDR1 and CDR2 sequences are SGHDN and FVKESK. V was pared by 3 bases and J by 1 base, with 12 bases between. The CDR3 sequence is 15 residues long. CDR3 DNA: TGTGCCAGCAGCCAGCCCAGGGACTTCCAAGAGACCCAGTACTTC. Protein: CASSQPRDFQETQYF.

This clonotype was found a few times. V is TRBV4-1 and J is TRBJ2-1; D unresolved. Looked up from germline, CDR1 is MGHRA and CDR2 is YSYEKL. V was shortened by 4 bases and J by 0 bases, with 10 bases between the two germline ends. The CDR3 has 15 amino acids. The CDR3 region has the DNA TGCGCCAGCAGCCCAAGGGTTCTCTCCTACAATGAGCAGTTCTTC. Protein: CASSPRVLSYNEQFF.

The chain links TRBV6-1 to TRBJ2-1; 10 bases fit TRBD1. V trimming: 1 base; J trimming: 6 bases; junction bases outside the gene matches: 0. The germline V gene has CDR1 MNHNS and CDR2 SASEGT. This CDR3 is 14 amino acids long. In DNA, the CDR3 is TGTGCCAGCAGTGAAGGGACAGGGGGCAATGAGCAGTTCTTC. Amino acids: CASSEGTGGNEQFF.

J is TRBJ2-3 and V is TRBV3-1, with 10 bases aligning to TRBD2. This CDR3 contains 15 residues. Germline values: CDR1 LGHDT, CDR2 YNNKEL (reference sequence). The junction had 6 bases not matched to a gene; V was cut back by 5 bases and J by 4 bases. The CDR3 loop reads CASSSLAGAPDTQYF. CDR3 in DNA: TGTGCCAGCAGCTCCCTAGCGGGGGCCCCAGATACGCAGTATTTT.